This T cell receptor beta chain appears in the sequencing data of a study of T-cell memory formation after mild COVID-19. On the study more broadly: Clusters of TCRs were largely donor specific.

A word on this clonotype: Its antigen is not known.

This CDR3 region has 15 residues. Trimming shortened V by 1 base and J by 0 bases, and 11 bases separated the two germline ends. The germline CDR1 and CDR2 sequences are SGHRS and YFSETQ. The study, taken as a whole, reports: Whereas later expanders leaned CD4+, clones contracting day 15 to 85 showed a balanced CD4/CD8 makeup.

TCRdb called the 5' RACE reads again in MiXCR, with one record for every CDR3 protein. The sample records around 400,000 distinct CDR3 sequences, about 24% being singletons. This TCR came from an adult woman who had mild COVID-19 (a few samples of this study predate the infection). Cell type and time point are not known. The chain recombines TRBV5-1 with TRBJ2-7; D is unresolved. The sequencing input was PBMCs or a T cell subset sorted from them (not recorded which). CDR3: CASSLIPGVSYEQYF. DNA of the CDR3: TGCGCCAGCAGCTTGATTCCTGGGGTCTCCTACGAGCAGTACTTC.